This TCR beta chain was captured in a study of blood T cell repertoires in COVID-19. Turning to the study itself: PBMCs, B-cell-depleted T cells, or T cells provided the cDNA or gDNA that made up the material.

Authors' analysis steps: Amplification with reference gene primers provided the estimates of nucleated cell counts. The assay was immunoSEQ multiplex PCR, and TCRdb's table has in-frame clones only and misses some. That table is the source of V, J and clone size, and D and trimming were worked out from the DNA. The table includes a few hundred thousand clones, about 83% detected once. The V end was cut by 4 bases, the J end by 2 bases, with 8 bases between. This CDR3 has 13 residues. Germline lookup yields CDR1 SGHTA and CDR2 FQGNSA. This clone came up once. The receptor comes from an elderly man with acute or convalescent COVID-19. The J gene is TRBJ1-2, the V gene TRBV7-2; D remains ambiguous. The sequencing input was peripheral blood. The chain's CDR3 is CASSSGVNYGYTF. The CDR3 region has the DNA TGTGCCAGCAGCTCCGGGGTAAACTATGGCTACACCTTC.